The subject of this entry is one T cell receptor beta chain. The antigen is unknown. Looked up from germline, CDR1 is MNHEY and CDR2 is SMNVEV (reference sequence). Trimming left V 1 base short and J 2 bases short, with 9 bases between. The CDR3 contains 14 residues. This record belongs to a study of cytotoxic CD8 clonotypes in ibrutinib-treated CLL. The study, taken as a whole, reports: Pretreatment clonality was elevated relative to age-matched healthy donors and paralleled circulating CD8+ T-cell counts.

Library input was approximately 1.8 micrograms of DNA from cryopreserved PBMCs. Target depth was 1 in 200,000 to 1 in 1 million T cells, about 10x per clonotype. Sequenced by immunoSEQ multiplex PCR; TCRdb stores in-frame clones only, minus some. The top ten hold around 13% of the sample, which has 130,000 to 150,000 clones, approximately 81% seen once. Sample: PBMCs, taken after 12 months of ibrutinib treatment. This clonotype was sampled from a human donor with chronic lymphocytic leukemia. The chain employs TRBV27 and TRBJ2-7; weak D call: TRBD1 (6 bases). The CDR3 DNA reads as TGTGCCAGCAGTTTATTCACAGGGACCTACGAGCAGTACTTC. Its translation: CASSLFTGTYEQYF.